The T cell receptor (beta chain) described here comes from a study of shared T cell receptors in the human thymus. The assay was immunoSEQ multiplex PCR, and TCRdb's table has in-frame clones only and misses some. The sample consists of hundreds of thousands of clones, more than 70% of them appearing once. V was pared by 6 bases and J by 8 bases, with 9 bases of the junction left unmatched. CDR1 and CDR2 (germline): SGHAT, FQNNGV. CDR3 length: 14 amino acids. Separately, the same data were catalogued under a study of human thymus T cells.

The specimen sequenced was thymocytes. The sequence derives from a boy younger than two with a congenital heart defect. The rearrangement links TRBV11-2 to TRBJ1-4; 7 bases map to TRBD1. In DNA, the CDR3 is TGTGCCAGCAGTGCACAGGGGCGTCGCGAAAAACTGTTTTTT. It codes for CASSAQGRREKLFF.